Presented here are 24 T cell receptor beta chains from one specimen sequenced in a study of early T cells in non-severe SARS-CoV-2 infection. TCRdb used MiXCR to reprocess the 5' RACE reads, holding one entry per CDR3 protein. The profile shows about 83,000 distinct CDR3 sequences, about 10% of them singletons. The specimen was whole blood, collected at baseline. The receptor source for this set is an adult who was a healthcare worker with PCR-confirmed SARS-CoV-2 infection or an uninfected control (not recorded which).

This clonotype was counted at least ten times. J is TRBJ2-2 and V is TRBV12-3 or TRBV12-4, with 9 bases lining up with TRBD1. V shed 5 bases and J 3 bases; nucleotides not matched to a gene: 1. This CDR3 contains 14 residues. CDR3 in DNA: TGTGCCAGCAGTCGGACAGGGGACACCGGGGAGCTGTTTTTT. Protein sequence: CASSRTGDTGELFF.

This chain joins TRBV5-1 and TRBJ1-3, with D uncertain. From germline, CDR1 is SGHRS and CDR2 YFSETQ. The CDR3 has 13 residues. V lost 0 bases to trimming and J lost 6 bases, with 7 bases between them. CDR3 sequence reads: CASSLGQANTIYF. The CDR3 DNA sequence: TGCGCCAGCAGCTTGGGACAAGCAAACACCATATATTTT.

V is TRBV20-1 and J is TRBJ1-3; the D gene is possibly TRBD1 (6 bases). The germline V gene has CDR1 DFQATT and CDR2 SNEGSKA (reference sequence). V shed 3 bases and J shed 4 bases, with 13 bases lying between them. The CDR3 runs 14 residues. The CDR3: CSASQGMVGNTIYF. The CDR3, as DNA: TGCAGTGCTAGTCAGGGGATGGTAGGAAACACCATATATTTT.

The V and J genes are TRBV20-1 and TRBJ2-7; 8 nucleotides match TRBD1. Germline-derived CDR1 and CDR2 are DFQATT and SNEGSKA (reference sequence). This CDR3 has 13 amino acids. V shed 3 bases and J 0 bases; nucleotides not matched to a gene: 1. This CDR3 is CSASTGGSYEQYF. As DNA, the CDR3 is TGCAGTGCTAGCACAGGGGGCTCCTACGAGCAGTACTTC.

This clonotype was detected ten times or more. CDR3 DNA sequence: TGTGCCAGCAGTTTCCGGGGACGTGGAGGCTACACCTTC. As protein: CASSFRGRGGYTF. The chain employs TRBV28 and TRBJ1-2, with D tentatively TRBD1 (5 bases). The CDR3 loop spans 13 amino acids. The V end lost 3 bases, the J end lost 8 bases, and 13 bases lay between the germline ends. Germline V CDR1 and CDR2: MDHEN, SYDVKM.

This clonotype was counted many times. The DNA of the CDR3 is TGTGCCAGCAGCCAGACAGGGCTCTATAATTCACCCCTCCACTTT. Translation: CASSQTGLYNSPLHF. V usage is TRBV3-1 and J usage is TRBJ1-6, with 7 bases identical to TRBD1. CDR1 and CDR2 from the germline V gene are LGHDT and YNNKEL (reference sequence). The CDR3 consists of 15 residues. With 3 bases clipped from V and 3 bases from J, the junction kept 2 bases outside the gene matches.

This clonotype showed up just a few times. This rearrangement joins TRBV7-9 to TRBJ2-2; D gene unclear. This CDR3 spans 15 amino acids. Germline values: CDR1 SEHNR, CDR2 FQNEAQ (reference sequence). Trimming stripped 3 bases from V and 4 bases from J, with 12 bases between. This CDR3 reads CASSFGPAGTGELFF. The CDR3 DNA is TGTGCCAGCAGCTTCGGGCCGGCCGGCACCGGGGAGCTGTTTTTT.

The rearrangement links TRBV12-3 or TRBV12-4 to TRBJ1-5, with D unclear. V was trimmed by 3 bases and J by 4 bases, leaving 10 bases between them. The CDR3 consists of 14 residues. Written as DNA, the CDR3 is TGTGCCAGCAGTTTTTTGAATAGGAATCAGCCCCAGCATTTT. The encoded protein is CASSFLNRNQPQHF.

This clonotype was seen only a few times. The chain has TRBV6-2 or TRBV6-3 and TRBJ1-1; D gene uncertain. CDR1 and CDR2 from the germline V gene are MNHEY and SVGEGT. Trimming pared 6 bases from V and 4 bases from J, leaving 12 bases between. This CDR3 has 13 amino acids. The CDR3: CASSPKGPTEAFF. CDR3 sequence (DNA): TGTGCCAGCAGCCCAAAGGGTCCCACTGAAGCTTTCTTT.

This clonotype turned up a few times. The CDR3, as DNA: TGCGCCAGCAGCCCCGGACTAGCGGGAGTTCAGTACTTC. This translates into CASSPGLAGVQYF. V and J are TRBV5-1 and TRBJ2-4; 13 bases line up with TRBD2. CDR1 SGHRS and CDR2 YFSETQ come from the germline V gene. This CDR3 has 13 amino acids. V lost 4 bases and J lost 11; bases outside the gene matches: 3. The full variable domain, with the rest looked up from reference TRBV5-1 and TRBJ2-4, is KAGVTQTPRYLIKTRGQQVTLSCSPISGHRSVSWYQQTPGQGLQFLFEYFSETQRNKGNFPGRFSGRQFSNSRSEMNVSTLELGDSALYLCASSPGLAGVQYFGAGTRLSVL.

Only a few counts were recorded for this clonotype. The rearrangement links TRBV27 to TRBJ2-3; tentatively, D is TRBD2 (5 bases). The CDR3 sequence is 13 residues long. Germline V gene sequence: CDR1 MNHEY, CDR2 SMNVEV (reference sequence). V lost 4 bases and J 4 bases, leaving 9 bases between the germline ends. DNA for the CDR3: TGTGCCAGCAGTTGGCGGGCAGCAGATACGCAGTATTTT. This encodes CASSWRAADTQYF.

V is TRBV2 and J is TRBJ2-2, with TRBD2 matching 8 bases. Per the germline V gene, CDR1 is SNHLY and CDR2 is FYNNEI. After removal of 2 bases from V and 6 bases from J, the junction contained 5 bases not matched to a gene. The CDR3 has 15 amino acids. The CDR3 spells CASSERAGGPGELFF. As DNA, the CDR3 is TGTGCCAGCAGTGAAAGGGCGGGAGGACCCGGGGAGCTGTTTTTT.

This clonotype was recorded many times. V gene TRBV20-1 combines with J gene TRBJ2-7; D is unclear. The CDR3 contains 12 residues. Germline V CDR1 and CDR2: DFQATT, SNEGSKA (reference sequence). The V end was cut by 2 bases, the J end by 2 bases, with 7 bases between. CDR3 sequence: CSARSDTYEQYF. The CDR3 DNA reads as TGCAGTGCTAGATCAGATACCTACGAGCAGTACTTC.

This clonotype was seen at least ten times. J is TRBJ1-2 and V is TRBV20-1; TRBD1 is a possible D gene (6 bases). CDR1 is DFQATT and CDR2 is SNEGSKA in the germline V gene (reference sequence). CDR3 length: 13 residues. Trimming took 6 bases from V and 4 from J, leaving 15 bases between them. The chain's CDR3 is CSAIRQAVYGYTF. In nucleotides, the CDR3 is TGCAGTGCCATTCGACAGGCCGTCTATGGCTACACCTTC.

At least ten counts were recorded for this clonotype. This chain connects TRBV7-2 to TRBJ2-5; D not certain. Per germline, CDR1 SGHTA and CDR2 FQGNSA. Deletions cut 1 base from V and 3 bases from J, with 3 bases between. The CDR3 sequence is 12 residues long. CDR3 DNA: TGTGCCAGCAGCTTAGAGGAAGAGACCCAGTACTTC. As protein: CASSLEEETQYF.

V usage is TRBV27 and J usage is TRBJ2-1, with 7 bases aligning to TRBD1. The J segment lost 4 bases and the V segment lost 1 base, leaving 10 bases of the junction unmatched. The CDR3 has 17 amino acids. CDR1 is MNHEY and CDR2 is SMNVEV in the germline V gene (reference sequence). The CDR3 region is CASSLYSGGQSYNEQFF. Written as DNA, the CDR3 is TGTGCCAGCAGTTTATATAGTGGGGGACAGAGTTACAATGAGCAGTTCTTC.

This clonotype was counted at least ten times. The CDR3 region is CASSPRGTGNTEAFF. For the CDR3, the DNA is TGTGCCAGCTCACCACGGGGGACAGGGAACACTGAAGCTTTCTTT. The chain couples TRBV18 to TRBJ1-1, with TRBD1 matching over 8 bases. The CDR3 loop spans 15 amino acids. V trimming: 1 base; J trimming: 1 base; junction bases outside the gene matches: 2. Germline CDR1 reads KGHSH; CDR2 reads LQKENI.

This clonotype was observed a few times. This chain joins TRBV6-1 and TRBJ1-6, with 11 bases aligning to TRBD1. Per germline, CDR1 MNHNS and CDR2 SASEGT. The CDR3 contains 15 residues. Germline trimming cut 6 bases from V and 10 bases from J; bases unmatched to any gene: 8. This CDR3 reads CASRQDRGRISPLHF. As DNA, the CDR3 is TGTGCCAGCAGGCAGGACAGGGGGCGCATCTCACCCCTCCACTTT.

This clonotype was counted many times. This chain joins TRBV19 and TRBJ2-1; 7 bases are a match to TRBD2. V was pared by 5 bases and J by 3 bases, with 4 bases of the junction left unmatched. Germline lookup yields CDR1 LNHDA and CDR2 SQIVND (reference sequence). The CDR3 consists of 14 residues. CDR3 protein: CASSLAGLYNEQFF. The CDR3 coding sequence is TGTGCCAGTAGTTTAGCGGGTCTCTACAATGAGCAGTTCTTC.

This clonotype was recorded at least ten times. J is TRBJ2-1 and V is TRBV2; unclear D gene. This CDR3 comprises 12 residues. V gave up 7 bases and J gave up 4 bases, with 8 bases separating them. CDR1 is SNHLY, CDR2 FYNNEI, per germline. CDR3 DNA: TGTGCCAGCAAGCCTGATTACAATGAGCAGTTCTTC. This encodes CASKPDYNEQFF.

This clonotype was detected only a few times. The DNA for the CDR3 is TGTGCCAGCTCACCCAAACCCGGGACTCAAGGAAACACCATATATTTT. It specifies CASSPKPGTQGNTIYF. V is TRBV18 and J is TRBJ1-3, with a possible D match to TRBD1 (5 bases). V lost 3 bases and J 4 bases, leaving 16 bases between the germline ends. Per the germline V gene, CDR1 is KGHSH and CDR2 is LQKENI. The CDR3 consists of 16 residues.

This clonotype was observed at least ten times. V is TRBV2 and J is TRBJ2-2; 8 nucleotides line up with TRBD2. The germline CDR1 and CDR2 sequences are SNHLY and FYNNEI. The V segment lost 6 bases and the J segment 4 bases; nucleotides outside the gene matches: 7. This CDR3 region has 15 residues. CDR3 loop: CASREGLGGTGELFF. The CDR3 DNA reads TGTGCCAGCAGGGAGGGACTAGGAGGCACCGGGGAGCTGTTTTTT.

Only a few counts were recorded for this clonotype. The chain has TRBV18 and TRBJ1-3, with TRBD1 matching 7 bases. Per germline, CDR1 KGHSH and CDR2 LQKENI. The CDR3 length is 16 residues. V lost 2 bases, J lost 0 bases, and 4 bases stayed unmatched. CDR3 in amino acids: CASSPGQATSGNTIYF. The CDR3 bases are TGTGCCAGCTCACCAGGACAGGCCACCTCTGGAAACACCATATATTTT.

The V gene is TRBV7-6, the J gene TRBJ2-3, with TRBD2 matching over 9 bases. The CDR3 loop spans 17 amino acids. V lost 1 base, J lost 4 bases, and 9 bases stayed unmatched. The germline V gene has CDR1 SGHVS and CDR2 FNYEAQ. Here the CDR3 reads CASSLDPSGRTSDTQYF. CDR3 nucleotides: TGTGCCAGCAGCTTAGATCCAAGCGGGAGGACGTCAGATACGCAGTATTTT.